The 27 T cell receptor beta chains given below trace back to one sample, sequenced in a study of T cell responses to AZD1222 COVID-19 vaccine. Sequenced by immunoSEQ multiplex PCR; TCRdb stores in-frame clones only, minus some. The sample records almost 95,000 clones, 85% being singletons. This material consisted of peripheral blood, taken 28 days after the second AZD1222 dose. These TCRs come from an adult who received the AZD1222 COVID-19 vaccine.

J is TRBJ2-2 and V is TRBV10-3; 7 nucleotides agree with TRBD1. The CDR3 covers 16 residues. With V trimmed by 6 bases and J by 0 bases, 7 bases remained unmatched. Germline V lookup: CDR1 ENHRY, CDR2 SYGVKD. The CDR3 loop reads CAISRQGSTNTGELFF. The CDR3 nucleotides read TGTGCCATCAGCCGACAGGGAAGTACGAACACCGGGGAGCTGTTTTTT.

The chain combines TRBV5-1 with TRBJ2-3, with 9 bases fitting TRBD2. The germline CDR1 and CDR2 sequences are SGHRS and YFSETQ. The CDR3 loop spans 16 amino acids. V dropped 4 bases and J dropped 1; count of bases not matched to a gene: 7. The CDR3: CASSRPGTSRTDTQYF. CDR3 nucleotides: TGCGCCAGCAGCCGCCCAGGGACTAGCCGCACAGATACGCAGTATTTT.

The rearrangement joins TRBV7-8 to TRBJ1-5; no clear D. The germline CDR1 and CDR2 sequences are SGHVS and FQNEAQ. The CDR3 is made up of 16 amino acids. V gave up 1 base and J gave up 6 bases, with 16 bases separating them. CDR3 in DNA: TGTGCCAGCAGCTTAGTACTTGGCCAGGCTGCTCAGCCCCAGCATTTT. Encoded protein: CASSLVLGQAAQPQHF.

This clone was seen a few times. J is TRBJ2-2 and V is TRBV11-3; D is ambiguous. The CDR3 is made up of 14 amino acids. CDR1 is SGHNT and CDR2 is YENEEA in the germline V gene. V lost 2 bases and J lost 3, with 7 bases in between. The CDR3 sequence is CASSLRGDTGELFF. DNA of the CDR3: TGTGCCAGCAGCTTACGCGGAGACACCGGGGAGCTGTTTTTT.

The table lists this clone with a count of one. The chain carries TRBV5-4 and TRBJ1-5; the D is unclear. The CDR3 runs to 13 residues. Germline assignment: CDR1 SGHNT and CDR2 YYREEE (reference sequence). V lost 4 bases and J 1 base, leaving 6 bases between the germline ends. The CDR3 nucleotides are TGTGCCAGCAGCATTGACAGCAATCAGCCCCAGCATTTT. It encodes CASSIDSNQPQHF.

This CDR3 reads CASSIRGLAGSSQETQYF. The DNA for the CDR3 is TGTGCCAGTAGTATAAGGGGGCTAGCGGGATCCTCGCAAGAGACCCAGTACTTC. The J gene is TRBJ2-5, the V gene TRBV19; 9 bases fit TRBD2. V trimming: 2 bases; J trimming: 2 bases; junction bases outside the gene matches: 12. This CDR3 is 18 amino acids long. The germline V gene has CDR1 LNHDA and CDR2 SQIVND (reference sequence).

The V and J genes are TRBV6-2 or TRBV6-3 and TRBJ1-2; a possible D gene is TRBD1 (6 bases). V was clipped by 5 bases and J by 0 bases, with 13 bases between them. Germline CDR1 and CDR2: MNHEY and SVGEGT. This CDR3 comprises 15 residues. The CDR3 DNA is TGTGCCAGCAGTGCCCACGGACAGTCTAACTATGGCTACACCTTC. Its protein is CASSAHGQSNYGYTF.

The CDR3 DNA follows: TGCGCCAGCAGCTTGATCACAGGGGGGTTTACCGGGGAGCTGTTTTTT. The encoded protein is CASSLITGGFTGELFF. V usage is TRBV5-1 and J usage is TRBJ2-2; 8 positions match TRBD1. Germline CDR1 SGHRS, CDR2 YFSETQ. This CDR3 is 16 amino acids long. Trimming removed 1 base from V and 5 bases from J; junction bases left unmatched: 7.

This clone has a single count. CDR3 amino acids: CASSFADNYGYTF. The CDR3 nucleotides are TGTGCCAGCAGCTTTGCAGATAACTATGGCTACACCTTC. The chain joins TRBV11-2 to TRBJ1-2; D ambiguous. In germline, CDR1 is SGHAT, CDR2 FQNNGV. The CDR3 runs 13 residues. V was shortened by 3 bases and J by 1 base, with 6 bases between the two germline ends.

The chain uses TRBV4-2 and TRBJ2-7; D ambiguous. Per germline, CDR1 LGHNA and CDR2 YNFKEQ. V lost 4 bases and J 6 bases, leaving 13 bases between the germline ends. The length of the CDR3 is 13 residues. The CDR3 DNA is TGTGCCAGCAGCCTCTTTAGCTCCGGCGAGCAGTACTTC. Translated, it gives CASSLFSSGEQYF.

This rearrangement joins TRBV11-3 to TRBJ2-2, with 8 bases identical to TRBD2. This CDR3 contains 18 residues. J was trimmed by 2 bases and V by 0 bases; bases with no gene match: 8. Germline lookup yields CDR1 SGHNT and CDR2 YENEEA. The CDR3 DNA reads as TGTGCCAGCAGCTTAGATCTCACACTAGCGGTTAACACCGGGGAGCTGTTTTTT. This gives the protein CASSLDLTLAVNTGELFF.

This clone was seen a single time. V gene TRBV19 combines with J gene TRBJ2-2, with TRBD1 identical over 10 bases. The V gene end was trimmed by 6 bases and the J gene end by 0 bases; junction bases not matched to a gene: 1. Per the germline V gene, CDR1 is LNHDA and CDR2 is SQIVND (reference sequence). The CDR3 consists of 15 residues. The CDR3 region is CASRGTGANTGELFF. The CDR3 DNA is TGTGCCAGTAGAGGGACAGGGGCGAACACCGGGGAGCTGTTTTTT.

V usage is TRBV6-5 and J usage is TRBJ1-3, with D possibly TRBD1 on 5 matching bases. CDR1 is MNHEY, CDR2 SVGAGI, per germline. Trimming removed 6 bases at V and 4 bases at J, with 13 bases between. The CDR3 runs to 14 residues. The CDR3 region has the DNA TGTGCCAGCAGAGGGACGAACACGGGAAACACCATATATTTT. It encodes CASRGTNTGNTIYF.

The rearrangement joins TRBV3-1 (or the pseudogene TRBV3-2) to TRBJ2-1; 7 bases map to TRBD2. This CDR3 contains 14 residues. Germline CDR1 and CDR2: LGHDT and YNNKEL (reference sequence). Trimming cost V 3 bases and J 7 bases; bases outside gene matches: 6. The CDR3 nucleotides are TGTGCCAGCAGCCACGGTCGGGGAGGGAATGAGCAGTTCTTC. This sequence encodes CASSHGRGGNEQFF.

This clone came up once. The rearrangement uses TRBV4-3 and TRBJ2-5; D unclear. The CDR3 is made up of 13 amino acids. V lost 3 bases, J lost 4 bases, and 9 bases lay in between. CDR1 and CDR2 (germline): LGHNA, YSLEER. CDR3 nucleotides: TGCGCCAGCAGCCAGGCCGGAACAGAGACCCAGTACTTC. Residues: CASSQAGTETQYF.

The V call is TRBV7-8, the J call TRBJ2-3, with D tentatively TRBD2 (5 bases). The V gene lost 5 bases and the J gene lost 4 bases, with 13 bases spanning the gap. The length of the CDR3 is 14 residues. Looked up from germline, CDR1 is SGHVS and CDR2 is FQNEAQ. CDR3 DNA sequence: TGTGCCAGCAGCCAACTAGAGGTAGCAGATACGCAGTATTTT. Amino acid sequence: CASSQLEVADTQYF.

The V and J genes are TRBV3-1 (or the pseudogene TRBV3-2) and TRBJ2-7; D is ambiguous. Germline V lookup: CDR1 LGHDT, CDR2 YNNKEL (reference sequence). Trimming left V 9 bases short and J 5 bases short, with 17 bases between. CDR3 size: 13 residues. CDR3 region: CASRGPLRHEQYF. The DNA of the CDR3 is TGTGCCAGTAGAGGACCCTTGCGGCACGAGCAGTACTTC.

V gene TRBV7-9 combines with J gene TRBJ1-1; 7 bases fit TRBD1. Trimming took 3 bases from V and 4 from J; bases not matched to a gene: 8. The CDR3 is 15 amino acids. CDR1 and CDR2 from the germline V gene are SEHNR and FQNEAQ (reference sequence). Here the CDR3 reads CASSFLTGVGTEAFF. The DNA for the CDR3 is TGTGCCAGCAGCTTCCTCACAGGGGTTGGCACTGAAGCTTTCTTT.

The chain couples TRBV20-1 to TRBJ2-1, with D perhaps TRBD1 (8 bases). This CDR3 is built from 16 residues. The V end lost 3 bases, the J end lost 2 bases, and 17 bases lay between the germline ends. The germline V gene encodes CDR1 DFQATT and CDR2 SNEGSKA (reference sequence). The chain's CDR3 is CSASVTGGATYNEQFF. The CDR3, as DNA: TGCAGTGCTAGTGTAACAGGGGGGGCAACCTACAATGAGCAGTTCTTC.

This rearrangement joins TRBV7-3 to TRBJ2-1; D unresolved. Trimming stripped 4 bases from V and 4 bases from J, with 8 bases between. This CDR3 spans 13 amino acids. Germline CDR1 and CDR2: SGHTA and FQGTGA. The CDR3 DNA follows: TGTGCCAGCAGCTCCGCGCAGTACAATGAGCAGTTCTTC. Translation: CASSSAQYNEQFF.

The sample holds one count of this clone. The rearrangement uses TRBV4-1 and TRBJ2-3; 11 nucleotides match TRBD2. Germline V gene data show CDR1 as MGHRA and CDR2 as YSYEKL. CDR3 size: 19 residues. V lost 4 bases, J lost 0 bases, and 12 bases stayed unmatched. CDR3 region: CASSPGWASGGTSTDTQYF. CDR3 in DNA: TGCGCCAGCAGCCCCGGATGGGCTAGCGGGGGGACTAGCACAGATACGCAGTATTTT.

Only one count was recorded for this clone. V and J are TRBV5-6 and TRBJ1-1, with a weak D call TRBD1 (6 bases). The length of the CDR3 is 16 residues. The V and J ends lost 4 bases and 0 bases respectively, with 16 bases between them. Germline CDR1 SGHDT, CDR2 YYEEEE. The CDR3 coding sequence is TGTGCCAGCAGCCCGAGGGACATCTACCTGAACACTGAAGCTTTCTTT. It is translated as CASSPRDIYLNTEAFF.

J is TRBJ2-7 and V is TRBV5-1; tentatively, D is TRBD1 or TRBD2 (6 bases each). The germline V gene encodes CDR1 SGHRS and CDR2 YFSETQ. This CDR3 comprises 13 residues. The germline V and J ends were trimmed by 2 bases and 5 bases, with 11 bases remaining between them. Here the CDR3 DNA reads TGCGCCAGCAGCTTACGGGGGCTCGACGAGCAGTACTTC. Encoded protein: CASSLRGLDEQYF. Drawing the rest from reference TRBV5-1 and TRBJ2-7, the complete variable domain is KAGVTQTPRYLIKTRGQQVTLSCSPISGHRSVSWYQQTPGQGLQFLFEYFSETQRNKGNFPGRFSGRQFSNSRSEMNVSTLELGDSALYLCASSLRGLDEQYFGPGTRLTVT.

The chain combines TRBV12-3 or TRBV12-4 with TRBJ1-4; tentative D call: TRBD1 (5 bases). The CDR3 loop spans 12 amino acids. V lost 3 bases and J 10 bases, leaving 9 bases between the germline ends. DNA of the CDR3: TGTGCCAGCAGTTTGGTGGGGGGAAAACTGTTTTTT. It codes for CASSLVGGKLFF.

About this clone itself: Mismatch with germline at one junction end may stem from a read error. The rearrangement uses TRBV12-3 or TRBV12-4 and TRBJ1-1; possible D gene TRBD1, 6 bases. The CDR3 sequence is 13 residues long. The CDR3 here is CASRGTGNAEAFF. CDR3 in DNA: TGTGCCAGCAGAGGAACAGGGAACGCTGAAGCTTTCTTT.

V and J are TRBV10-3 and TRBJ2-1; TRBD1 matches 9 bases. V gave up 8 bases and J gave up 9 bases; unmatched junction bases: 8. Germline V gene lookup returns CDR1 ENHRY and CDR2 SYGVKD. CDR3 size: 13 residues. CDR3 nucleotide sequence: TGTGCCATCGGACAGGGGCAGTTGGTTGAGCAGTTCTTC. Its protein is CAIGQGQLVEQFF.

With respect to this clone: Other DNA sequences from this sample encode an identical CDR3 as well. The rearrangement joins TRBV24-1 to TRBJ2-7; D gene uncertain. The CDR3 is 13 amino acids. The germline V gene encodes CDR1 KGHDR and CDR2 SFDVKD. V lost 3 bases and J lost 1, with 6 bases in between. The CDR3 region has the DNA TGTGCCACCAGTGATCCTTTATCCTACGAGCAGTACTTC. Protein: CATSDPLSYEQYF.